The clone carrying this T cell receptor beta chain is a singleton in its sample. Its antigen remains unknown. Sequenced by immunoSEQ multiplex PCR; TCRdb stores in-frame clones only, minus some. The table shows about 100,000 clones, with more than 90% occurring only once. Trimming stripped 2 bases from V and 9 bases from J, with 13 bases between. The CDR3 is 13 residues long. Per the germline V gene, CDR1 is LNHNV and CDR2 is YYDKDF (reference sequence). The record originates from a study of siplizumab effects on memory and regulatory T cells. Broader study findings: Sequences below about 10^-5 frequency were poorly captured, and few alloreactive clones mapped to unstimulated subsets. Siplizumab produced a significant reduction in alloreactive sequences that were traceable to unstimulated CD4+ memory cells. Researchers did not confirm the suppressive function of proliferating Tregs from siplizumab cultures.

The sample taken for sequencing was CD4+ T cells sorted from blood. The chain combines TRBV15 with TRBJ1-1; tentative D call: TRBD1 (6 bases). The origin of this receptor is a human donor in good health. The chain's CDR3 is CATSRPPGQKAFF. DNA for the CDR3: TGTGCCACCAGCAGACCACCGGGACAAAAAGCTTTCTTT.